The 9 T cell receptor beta chains below all came from one sample that was sequenced in a study of cytomegalovirus exposure and HLA in healthy donors. The PCR ran on 60 Vbeta and 13 Jbeta primers. Method: immunoSEQ multiplex PCR; TCRdb's copy keeps in-frame clones and lacks some. The sample consists of around 130,000 clones, 77% of them appearing once. The sample taken for sequencing was PBMCs. The receptors stem from a man in his late teens or twenties in good health and CMV-seropositive.

The rearrangement links TRBV14 to TRBJ1-3; no reliable D call. Germline loops: CDR1 SGHDN, CDR2 FVKESK. The V end lost 1 base, the J end lost 4 bases, and 5 bases lay between the germline ends. The length of the CDR3 is 13 residues. CDR3 sequence: CASSQVPGNTIYF. The CDR3, as DNA: TGTGCCAGCAGCCAAGTTCCGGGAAACACCATATATTTT.

This clone was detected a few times. This sequence joins TRBV28 and TRBJ2-1; 9 bases agree with TRBD2. Trimming removed 4 bases from V and 0 bases from J; junction bases left unmatched: 4. CDR3 length: 16 residues. Germline CDR1 is MDHEN and CDR2 is SYDVKM. The CDR3 DNA reads TGTGCCAGCAGTTCGCCAGCGGGAGGCTCCTACAATGAGCAGTTCTTC. This translates into CASSSPAGGSYNEQFF.

The V gene is TRBV7-3, the J gene TRBJ2-2; 14 bases line up with TRBD2. Germline loops: CDR1 SGHTA, CDR2 FQGTGA. J was trimmed by 3 bases and V by 4 bases; bases with no gene match: 7. CDR3 length: 18 amino acids. The CDR3 DNA reads as TGTGCCAGCAGCTCCCCGGGACTAGCGGGAGAGTACACCGGGGAGCTGTTTTTT. This translates into CASSSPGLAGEYTGELFF.

The J gene is TRBJ1-1, the V gene TRBV5-4; D is possibly TRBD1 (5 bases). From germline, CDR1 is SGHNT and CDR2 YYREEE (reference sequence). The V and J ends lost 0 bases and 0 bases respectively, with 9 bases between them. The CDR3 has 15 residues. This CDR3 is CASSLVDKMNTEAFF. The CDR3 DNA sequence: TGTGCCAGCAGCTTGGTGGACAAGATGAACACTGAAGCTTTCTTT.

This clone was found a few times. The chain uses TRBV14 and TRBJ2-7; TRBD1 matches 10 bases. CDR1 is SGHDN, CDR2 FVKESK, per germline. The CDR3 extends over 16 amino acids. Trimming cost V 3 bases and J 0 bases; bases outside gene matches: 5. The CDR3 here is CASSHGTGALSYEQYF. CDR3 bases: TGTGCCAGCAGCCATGGGACAGGGGCCCTCTCCTACGAGCAGTACTTC.

This chain uses TRBV27 with TRBJ2-7, with TRBD1 identical over 8 bases. Germline values: CDR1 MNHEY, CDR2 SMNVEV (reference sequence). The CDR3 totals 14 residues. With V trimmed by 4 bases and J by 4 bases, 6 bases remained unmatched. The CDR3 is CASSSDRVRYEQYF. DNA of the CDR3: TGTGCCAGCAGTTCGGACAGGGTGAGGTACGAGCAGTACTTC.

The chain couples TRBV4-1 to TRBJ2-1; 11 bases fit TRBD1. Trimming took 4 bases from V and 8 from J; bases not matched to a gene: 4. Per germline, CDR1 MGHRA and CDR2 YSYEKL. This CDR3 region has 14 residues. CDR3 loop: CASSRGQGAYEQFF. The CDR3 DNA reads TGCGCCAGCAGCCGAGGACAGGGGGCCTATGAGCAGTTCTTC.

The gene calls are TRBV7-6 and TRBJ2-5, with 11 bases matching TRBD2. The J call is in doubt because the DNA end fits TRBJ2-7 better. In germline, CDR1 is SGHVS, CDR2 FNYEAQ. This CDR3 contains 15 residues. CDR3 nucleotides: TGTGCCAGCAGCCCGGGACTAGCGGCGCTATACGAGCAGTACTTC. Its protein product is CASSPGLAALYEQYF.

The CDR3 sequence is CASSPDTNLNQPQHF. The CDR3, as DNA: TGTGCCAGCAGCCCCGACACGAACTTAAATCAGCCCCAGCATTTT. The chain recombines TRBV5-8 with TRBJ1-5, with unresolved D. The CDR3 is 15 amino acids. Looked up from germline, CDR1 is SGHTS and CDR2 is YDEGEE. Trimming stripped 4 bases from V and 4 bases from J, with 15 bases between.